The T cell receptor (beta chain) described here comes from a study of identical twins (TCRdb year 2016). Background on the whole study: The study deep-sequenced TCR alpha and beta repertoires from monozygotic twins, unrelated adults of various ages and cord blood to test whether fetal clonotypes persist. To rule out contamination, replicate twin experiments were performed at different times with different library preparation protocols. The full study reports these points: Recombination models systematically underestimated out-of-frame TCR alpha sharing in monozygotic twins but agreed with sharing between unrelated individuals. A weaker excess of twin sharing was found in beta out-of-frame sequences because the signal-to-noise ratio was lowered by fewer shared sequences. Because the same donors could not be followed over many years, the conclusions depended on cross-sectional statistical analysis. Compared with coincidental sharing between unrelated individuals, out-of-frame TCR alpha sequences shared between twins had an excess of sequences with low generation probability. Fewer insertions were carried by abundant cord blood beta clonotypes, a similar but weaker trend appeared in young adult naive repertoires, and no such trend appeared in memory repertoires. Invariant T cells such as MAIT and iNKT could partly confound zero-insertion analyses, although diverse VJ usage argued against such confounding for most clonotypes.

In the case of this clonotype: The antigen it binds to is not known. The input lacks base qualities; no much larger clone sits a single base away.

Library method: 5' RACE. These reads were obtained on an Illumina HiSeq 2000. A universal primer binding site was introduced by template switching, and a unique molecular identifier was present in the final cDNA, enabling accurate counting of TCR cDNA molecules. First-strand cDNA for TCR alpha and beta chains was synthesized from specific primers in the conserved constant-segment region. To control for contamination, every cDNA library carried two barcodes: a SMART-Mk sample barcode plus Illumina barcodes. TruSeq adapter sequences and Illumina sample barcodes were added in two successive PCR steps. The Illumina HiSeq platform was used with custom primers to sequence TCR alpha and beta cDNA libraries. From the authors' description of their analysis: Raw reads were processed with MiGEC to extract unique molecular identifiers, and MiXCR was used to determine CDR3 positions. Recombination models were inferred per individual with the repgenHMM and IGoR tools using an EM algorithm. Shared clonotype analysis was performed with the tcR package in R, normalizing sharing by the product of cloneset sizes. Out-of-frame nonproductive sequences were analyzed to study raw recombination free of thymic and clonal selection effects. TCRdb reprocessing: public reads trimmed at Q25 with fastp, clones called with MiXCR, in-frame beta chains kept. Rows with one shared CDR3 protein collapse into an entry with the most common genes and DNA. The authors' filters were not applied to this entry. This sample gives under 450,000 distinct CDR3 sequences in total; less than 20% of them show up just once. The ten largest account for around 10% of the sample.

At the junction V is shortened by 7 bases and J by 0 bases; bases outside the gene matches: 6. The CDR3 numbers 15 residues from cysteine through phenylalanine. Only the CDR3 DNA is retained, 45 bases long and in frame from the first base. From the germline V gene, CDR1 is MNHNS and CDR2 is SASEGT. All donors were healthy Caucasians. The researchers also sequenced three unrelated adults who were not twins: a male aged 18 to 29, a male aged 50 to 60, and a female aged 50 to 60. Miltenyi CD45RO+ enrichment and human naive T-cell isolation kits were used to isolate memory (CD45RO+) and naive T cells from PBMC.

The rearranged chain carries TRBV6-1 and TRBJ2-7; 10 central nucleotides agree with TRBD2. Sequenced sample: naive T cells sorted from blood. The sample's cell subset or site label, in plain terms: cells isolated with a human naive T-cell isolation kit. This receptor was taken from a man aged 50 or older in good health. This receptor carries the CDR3 CASKTSGVSSYEQYF. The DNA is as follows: TGTGCCAGCAAAACTAGCGGGGTGAGCTCCTACGAGCAGTACTTC.